The clone carrying this TCR beta chain was counted a few times. This entry belongs to a study of T-cell memory formation after mild COVID-19. Using its own MiXCR run on the 5' RACE reads, TCRdb lists one record per CDR3 protein. The table has hundreds of thousands of distinct CDR3 sequences, roughly 17% seen once. The source material was PBMCs or a T cell subset sorted from them (not recorded which). The source is an adult woman who had mild COVID-19 (a few samples of this study predate the infection). Cell type and time point are not known.

CDR3 region: CASSYDSSGGSGELFF. In DNA form, the CDR3 reads TGTGCCAGCAGTTACGACTCTAGCGGGGGGTCCGGGGAGCTGTTTTTT. The chain employs TRBV6-5 and TRBJ2-2; TRBD2 agrees at 11 bases. The ends lost 2 bases at V and 6 bases at J; junction bases unmatched: 5. The CDR3 totals 16 residues. Germline V lookup: CDR1 MNHEY, CDR2 SVGAGI.